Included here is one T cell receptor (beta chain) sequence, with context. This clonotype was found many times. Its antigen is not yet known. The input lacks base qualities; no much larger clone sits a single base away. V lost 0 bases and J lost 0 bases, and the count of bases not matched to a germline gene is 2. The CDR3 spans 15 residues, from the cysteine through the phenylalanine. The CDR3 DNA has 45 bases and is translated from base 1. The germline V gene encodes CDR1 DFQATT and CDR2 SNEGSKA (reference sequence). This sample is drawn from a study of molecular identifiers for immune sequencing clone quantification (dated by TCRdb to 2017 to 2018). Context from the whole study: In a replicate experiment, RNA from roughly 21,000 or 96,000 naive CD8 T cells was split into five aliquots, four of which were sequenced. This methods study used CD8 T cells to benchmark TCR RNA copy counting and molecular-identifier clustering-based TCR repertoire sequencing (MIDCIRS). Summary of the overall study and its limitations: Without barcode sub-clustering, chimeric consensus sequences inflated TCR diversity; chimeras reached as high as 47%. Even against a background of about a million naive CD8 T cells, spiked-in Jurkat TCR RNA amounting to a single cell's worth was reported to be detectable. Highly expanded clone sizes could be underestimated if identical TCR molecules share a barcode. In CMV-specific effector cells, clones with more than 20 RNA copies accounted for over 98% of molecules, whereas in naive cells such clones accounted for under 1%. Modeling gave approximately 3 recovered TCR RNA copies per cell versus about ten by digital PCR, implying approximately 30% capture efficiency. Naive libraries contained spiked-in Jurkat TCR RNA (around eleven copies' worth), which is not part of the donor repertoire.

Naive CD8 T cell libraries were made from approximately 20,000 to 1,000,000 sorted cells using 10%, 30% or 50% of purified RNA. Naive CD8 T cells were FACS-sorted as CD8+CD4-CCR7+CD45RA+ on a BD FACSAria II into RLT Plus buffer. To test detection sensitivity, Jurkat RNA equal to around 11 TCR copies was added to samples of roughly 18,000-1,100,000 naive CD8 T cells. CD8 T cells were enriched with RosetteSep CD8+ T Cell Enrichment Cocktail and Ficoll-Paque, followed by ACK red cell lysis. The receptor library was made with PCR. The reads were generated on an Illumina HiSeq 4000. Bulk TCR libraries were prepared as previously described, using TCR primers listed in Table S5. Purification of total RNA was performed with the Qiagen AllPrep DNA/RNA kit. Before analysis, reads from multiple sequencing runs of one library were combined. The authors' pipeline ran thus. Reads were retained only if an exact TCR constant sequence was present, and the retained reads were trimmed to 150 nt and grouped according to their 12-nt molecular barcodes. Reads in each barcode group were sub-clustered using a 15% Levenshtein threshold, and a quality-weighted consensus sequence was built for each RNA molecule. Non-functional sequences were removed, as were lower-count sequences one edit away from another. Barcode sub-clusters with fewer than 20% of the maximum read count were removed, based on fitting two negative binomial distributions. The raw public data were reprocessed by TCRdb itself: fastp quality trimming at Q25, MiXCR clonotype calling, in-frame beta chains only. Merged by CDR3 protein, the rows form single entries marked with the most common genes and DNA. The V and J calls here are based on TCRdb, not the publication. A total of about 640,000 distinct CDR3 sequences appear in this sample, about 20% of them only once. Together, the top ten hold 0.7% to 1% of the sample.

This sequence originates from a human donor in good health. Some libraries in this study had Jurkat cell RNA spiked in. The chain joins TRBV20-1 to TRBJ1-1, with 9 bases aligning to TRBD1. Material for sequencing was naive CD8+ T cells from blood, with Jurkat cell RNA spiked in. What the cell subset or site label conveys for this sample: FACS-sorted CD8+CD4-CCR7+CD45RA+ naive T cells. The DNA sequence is TGCAGTGCTAGAGACTGGGACAGGGTGAACACTGAAGCTTTCTTT. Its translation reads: CSARDWDRVNTEAFF.